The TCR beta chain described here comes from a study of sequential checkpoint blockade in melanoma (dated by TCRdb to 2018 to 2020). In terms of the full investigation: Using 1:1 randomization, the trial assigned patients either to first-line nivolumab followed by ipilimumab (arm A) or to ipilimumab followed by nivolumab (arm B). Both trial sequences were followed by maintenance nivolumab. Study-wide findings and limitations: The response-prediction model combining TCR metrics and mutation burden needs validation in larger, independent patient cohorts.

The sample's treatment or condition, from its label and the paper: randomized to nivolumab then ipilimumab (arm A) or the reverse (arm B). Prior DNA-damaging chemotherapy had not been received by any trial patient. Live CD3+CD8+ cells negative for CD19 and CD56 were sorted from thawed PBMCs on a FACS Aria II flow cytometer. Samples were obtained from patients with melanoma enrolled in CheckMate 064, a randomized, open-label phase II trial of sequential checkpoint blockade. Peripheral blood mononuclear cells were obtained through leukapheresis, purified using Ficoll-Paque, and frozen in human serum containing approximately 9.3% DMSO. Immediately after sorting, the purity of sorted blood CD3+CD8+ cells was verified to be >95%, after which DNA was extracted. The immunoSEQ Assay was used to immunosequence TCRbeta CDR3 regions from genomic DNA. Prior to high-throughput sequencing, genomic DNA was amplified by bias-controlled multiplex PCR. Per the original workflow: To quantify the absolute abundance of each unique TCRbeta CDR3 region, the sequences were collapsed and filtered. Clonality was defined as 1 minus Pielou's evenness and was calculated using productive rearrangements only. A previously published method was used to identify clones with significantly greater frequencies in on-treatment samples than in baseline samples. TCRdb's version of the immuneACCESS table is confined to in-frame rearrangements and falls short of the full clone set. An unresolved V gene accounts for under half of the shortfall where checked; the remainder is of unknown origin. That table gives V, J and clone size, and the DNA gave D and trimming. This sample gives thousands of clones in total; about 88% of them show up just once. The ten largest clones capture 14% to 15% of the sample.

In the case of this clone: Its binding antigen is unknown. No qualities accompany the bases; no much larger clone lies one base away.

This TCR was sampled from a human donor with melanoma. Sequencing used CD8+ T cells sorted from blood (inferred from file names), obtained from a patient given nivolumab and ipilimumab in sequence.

The bases read TGTGCCAGCAGACTACAGGGAGGGTATTATGGCTACACCTTC. Its protein product is CASRLQGGYYGYTF. Recombination connected TRBV27 to TRBJ1-2; a tentative D match to TRBD1 spans 6 bases. V and J are truncated by 6 bases and 5 bases respectively, leaving an intervening sequence of 16 bases. Looking up the germline V gene (reference sequence) yields CDR1 MNHEY and CDR2 SMNVEV. There are 14 amino acids in the CDR3, from cysteine to phenylalanine inclusive. Of all the DNA, just the CDR3 is kept, 42 bases in frame from base 1.